This entry lists 22 T cell receptor beta chains sequenced from one sample in a study of tumor-infiltrating lymphocytes in primary liver carcinoma. Unsorted bulk tissue, about 17-34 mg of it, served as the source for co-extraction of RNA and DNA. Making TCR beta cDNA involved around 500 ng total RNA and a constant-region primer. Three nested multiplex PCR rounds of slightly modified ARM-PCR generated TCR beta libraries. Running ten to eleven cycles apiece, the first two PCR rounds relied on TRBV1-TRBV30 forward primers together with a C-beta reverse primer. TCRdb reprocessed the multiplex PCR reads with MiXCR, giving one entry per CDR3 protein. The repertoire holds about 20,000 distinct CDR3 sequences, with approximately 79% as singletons. Input material: liver tumor tissue from sampling region 1. Noted subset: tumor region T1, superior pole. Receptors were obtained from a man aged 35 to 55 with primary liver carcinoma and hepatitis B virus infection.

Notes on this clonotype: This sequence may be a read error, since a much larger clone differs from it by one base. The rearrangement joins TRBV6-2 or TRBV6-3 to TRBJ1-1; D unclear. The CDR3 totals 13 residues. Germline CDR1 is MNHEY and CDR2 is SVGEGT. CDR3 protein: CDSSYFMNTEAFF. The DNA of the CDR3 is TGTGACAGCAGTTACTTCATGAACACTGAAGCTTTCTTT.

Details on this clonotype: One end of the junction is discordant with germline, which a read error may explain. The chain joins TRBV11-2 to TRBJ1-1; D unresolved. CDR3 size: 13 residues. Germline-derived CDR1 and CDR2 are SGHAT and FQNNGV. CDR3 residues: CASNLVPEAEVFF. The CDR3 DNA reads as TGTGCCAGCAACTTAGTGCCAGAGGCTGAAGTTTTCTTT.

As concerns this clonotype: The junction differs from germline at one of its ends, possibly a read error. This chain uses TRBV28 with TRBJ2-7; 8 nucleotides align to TRBD1. The germline gives CDR1 MDHEN, CDR2 SYDVKM. The CDR3 runs to 14 residues. The CDR3 bases are TGTGCCAGCATCCGGACAGGGAGCCCCTACGAGAAGTACTTC. It translates to CASIRTGSPYEKYF. The whole variable domain, filled in from reference TRBV28 and TRBJ2-7, reads DVKVTQSSRYLVKRTGEKVFLECVQDMDHENMFWYRQDPGLGLRLIYFSYDVKMKEKGDIPEGYSVSREKKERFSLILESASTNQTSMYLCASIRTGSPYEKYFGPGTRLTVT.

The chain has TRBV11-3 and TRBJ2-7; the D is unclear. V lost 10 bases to trimming and J lost 0 bases, with 22 bases between them. Germline V CDR1 and CDR2: SGHNT, YENEEA. The CDR3 is 16 amino acids. The CDR3 region is CAINLTLVRPSYEQYF. The CDR3 coding sequence is TGTGCCATCAACTTAACCCTGGTGAGGCCCTCCTACGAGCAGTACTTC.

To note about this clonotype: Since the CDR3 does not end with the conserved phenylalanine or tryptophan, this likely comes from a read error. The chain has TRBV11-2 and TRBJ2-7, with TRBD2 matching over 8 bases. Per the germline V gene, CDR1 is SGHAT and CDR2 is FQNNGV. Trimming took 7 bases from V and 6 from J; bases not matched to a gene: 8. The CDR3 is 13 amino acids. In DNA, the CDR3 is TGTGCCAGCAACTTCGGAGGGACTAGCGAGCAGTACTAC. Translating gives CASNFGGTSEQYY.

As to this clonotype: The CDR3 ends on some other residue instead of the conserved phenylalanine or tryptophan, so this is likely a read error. Because the CDR3's place on the DNA is in doubt, the DNA is left out and the CDR3 is given as listed by TCRdb. The gene calls are TRBV11-2 and TRBJ2-5; the table's D call, TRBD2, has no DNA check behind it. Germline V gives CDR1 SGHAT, CDR2 FQNNGV. The CDR3 is 16 amino acids long, termini counted. The CDR3 is CANSRTPGGGKETEYL.

In its sample, this clonotype ranks as medium-sized. The chain carries TRBV4-1 and TRBJ2-1; possible D gene TRBD2, 7 bases. The CDR3 is 21 residues long. V was clipped by 1 base and J by 8 bases, with 33 bases between them. Germline CDR1 and CDR2: MGHRA and YSYEKL. The CDR3 protein is CASSQGTRGQGFFTPTDEQFF. The DNA for the CDR3 is TGCGCCAGCAGCCAAGGTACGCGGGGGCAGGGGTTTTTCACCCCCACGGATGAGCAGTTCTTC.

As to this clonotype: The junction and the germline gene differ at one end; a read error may be behind it. The chain uses TRBV11-2 and TRBJ1-5, with 7 bases identical to TRBD1. The CDR3 has 14 residues. CDR1 is SGHAT and CDR2 is FQNNGV in the germline V gene. The CDR3 nucleotides are TGCGCCAGCAGCTTAAGGGGGCTCAGTCAGCCCCAGCAGTTT. Protein product: CASSLRGLSQPQQF.

In regard to this clonotype: A single base separates this from a much larger clone, so it may be a read error. The chain is built from TRBV6-2 or TRBV6-3 and TRBJ2-1, with a tentative D call TRBD2 (6 bases). The CDR3 runs 16 residues. The germline CDR1 and CDR2 sequences are MNHEY and SVGEGT. As DNA, the CDR3 is TGTGCCAGCAGACCATTGGCGGGGTACTCCTACAATGGGCAGTTCTTC. Its translation: CASRPLAGYSYNGQFF.

A word on this clonotype: The CDR3 does not close with the conserved phenylalanine or tryptophan, likely indicating a read error. The DNA is left out, because the CDR3 cannot be placed on it with certainty; the CDR3 is given as TCRdb lists it. The gene calls are TRBV12-2 and TRBJ2-3; the table's D call, TRBD1, was not checked against the DNA. TRBV12-2 is a pseudogene. With termini counted, the CDR3 has 16 amino acids. CDR3: CVSRPGQRQSTDTQYV.

On this clonotype: The conserved phenylalanine or tryptophan is not found at the CDR3 terminus, so this likely reflects a read error. The V and J genes are TRBV4-3 and TRBJ2-1; D ambiguous. Trimming removed 0 bases at V and 5 bases at J, with 14 bases between. Germline V CDR1 and CDR2: LGHNA, YSLEER. The CDR3 totals 16 residues. CDR3 sequence reads: CASSQDRVDAHNEQFL. CDR3 coding DNA: TGCGCCAGCAGCCAAGATAGAGTAGACGCCCACAATGAGCAGTTCTTG.

With respect to this clonotype: Relative to the germline gene, one junction end is altered; a read error may explain this. The rearrangement joins TRBV11-1 to TRBJ2-1; D assignment may be TRBD1 or TRBD2 (5 bases each). Germline V gives CDR1 SGHAT, CDR2 FQDESV (reference sequence). The CDR3 is made up of 15 amino acids. The CDR3: CACSLTGATCNEQFF. Written as DNA, the CDR3 is TGTGCCTGCAGCTTAACCGGGGCAACCTGCAATGAGCAGTTCTTC.

The chain employs TRBV11-2 and TRBJ2-2, with D perhaps TRBD1 (6 bases). Trimming left V 9 bases short and J 9 bases short, with 35 bases between. This CDR3 has 19 residues. Per germline, CDR1 SGHAT and CDR2 FQNNGV. The DNA for the CDR3 is TGTGCCAGTAGCCTTAGGACATGCGAACAGGGAATGAAGACCCGGGAGCTGTTTTTT. Its protein is CASSLRTCEQGMKTRELFF.

J is TRBJ1-2 and V is TRBV4-1; D may be TRBD1 (6 bases). CDR1 and CDR2 (germline): MGHRA, YSYEKL. CDR3 size: 14 residues. The CDR3 DNA reads TGCGTCACCAGCCAAGGAGACAGGAACTATGGCTACACCTTC. Protein sequence: CVTSQGDRNYGYTF.

In its sample, this clonotype is medium-sized (0.01 to 0.1%). The V and J genes are TRBV10-3 and TRBJ2-7, with TRBD2 as a possible D gene (5 bases). CDR3 length: 14 amino acids. V was shortened by 3 bases and J by 7 bases, with 16 bases between the two germline ends. CDR1 and CDR2 from the germline V gene are ENHRY and SYGVKD. The DNA of the CDR3 is TGTGCCATCAGTGACTCCCGGGGTTTCGGGGAGCAGTACTTC. Translating gives CAISDSRGFGEQYF.

V gene TRBV4-2 combines with J gene TRBJ1-1; TRBD1 matches 8 bases. The germline V gene encodes CDR1 LGHNA and CDR2 YNFKEQ. V shed 7 bases, J shed 5 bases, and the junction held 18 bases outside the gene matches. CDR3 length: 17 amino acids. In nucleotides, the CDR3 is TGTGCCAGCAATCAAGAGTGCGGACAGGGTTTTTGGACTGAAGCTTTCTTT. Translation: CASNQECGQGFWTEAFF.

This clonotype was detected a few times. Relative to the germline gene, one junction end is altered; a read error may explain this. The rearrangement joins TRBV14 to TRBJ2-7; the match to TRBD1 covers 7 bases. This CDR3 region has 13 residues. Germline V gene data show CDR1 as SGHDN and CDR2 as FVKESK. The CDR3 protein is CASSTQGSYVQYF. The CDR3 nucleotides read TGCGCCAGCAGCACACAGGGGTCCTACGTGCAGTACTTC.

By its share, this clonotype is large. The chain links TRBV4-2 to TRBJ1-1; 8 positions match TRBD1. With V trimmed by 0 bases and J by 5 bases, 11 bases remained unmatched. There are 17 residues in the CDR3. CDR1 and CDR2 from the germline V gene are LGHNA and YNFKEQ. For the CDR3, the DNA is TGTGCCAGCAGCCAAGAGTACGGACAGGGTTTTTGGACTGAAGCTTTCTTT. Amino acids: CASSQEYGQGFWTEAFF.

As for this clonotype: With a much larger clone just one base away, this may be a read error. The chain is built from TRBV28 and TRBJ2-1, with D possibly matching TRBD1 (5 bases). Germline CDR1 is MDHEN and CDR2 is SYDVKM. CDR3 length: 12 residues. CDR3 bases: TGTGCCAACAGTACAGGTTACAATGAGCAGTCCTTC. It encodes CANSTGYNEQSF.

Turning to this clonotype: A much larger clone differs by one base, so this may be a read error. The chain carries TRBV11-2 and TRBJ2-7, with D possibly matching TRBD2 (5 bases). Germline CDR1 reads SGHAT; CDR2 reads FQNNGV. Trimming took 6 bases from V and 7 from J, leaving 19 bases between them. This CDR3 is built from 14 residues. The CDR3: CASSTTGLTEEQYF. The CDR3 DNA sequence: TGTGCCAGCAGTACCACCGGACTCACCGAGGAGCAGTACTTC.

Note on this clonotype: A much larger clonotype is one base distant, so this may be a read error. This chain joins TRBV11-2 and TRBJ2-1; no clear D. The V end was cut by 4 bases, the J end by 8 bases, with 6 bases between. This CDR3 contains 11 residues. CDR1 is SGHAT, CDR2 FQNNGV, per germline. DNA for the CDR3: TGTGCCAGCAGCTCCATGGATGAGCAGTTCTTC. Protein sequence: CASSSMDEQFF.

This clonotype was observed a single time. The junction departs from germline at one end; a sequencing error may be responsible. The genes are TRBV11-2 and TRBJ2-1; 7 bases are shared with TRBD2. This CDR3 contains 19 residues. Looked up from germline, CDR1 is SGHAT and CDR2 is FQNNGV. The CDR3 DNA sequence: TGTGACAGCAGCTTAGATGGTCGTTTCAGCGGGACCCTTTACAATGAGCAGTTCTTC. Its protein is CDSSLDGRFSGTLYNEQFF.